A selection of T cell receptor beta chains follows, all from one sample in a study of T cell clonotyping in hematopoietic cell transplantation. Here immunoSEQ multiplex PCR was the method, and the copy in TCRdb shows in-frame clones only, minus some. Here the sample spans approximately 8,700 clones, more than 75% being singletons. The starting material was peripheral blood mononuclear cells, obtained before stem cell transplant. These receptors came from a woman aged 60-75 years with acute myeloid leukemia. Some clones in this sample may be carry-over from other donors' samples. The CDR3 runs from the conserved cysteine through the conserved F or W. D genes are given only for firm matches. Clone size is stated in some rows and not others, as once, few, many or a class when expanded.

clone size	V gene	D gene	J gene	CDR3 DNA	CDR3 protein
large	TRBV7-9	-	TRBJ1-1	TGTGCCAGCAGATCCGACGGCTATGGGAACACTGAAGCTTTCTTT	CASRSDGYGNTEAFF
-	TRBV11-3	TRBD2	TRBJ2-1	TGTGCCAGCAGCTTAGGGGCTAGCGGGGCAAGGCCCCATGAGCAGTTCTTC	CASSLGASGARPHEQFF
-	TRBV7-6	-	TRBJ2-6	TGTGCCAGCAGCCGAGGGGGTTACTCTGGGGCCAACGTCCTGACTTTC	CASSRGGYSGANVLTF
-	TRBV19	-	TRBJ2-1	TGTGCCAGTAGTTTTAGGCGGGAAACCTACAATGAGCAGTTCTTC	CASSFRRETYNEQFF
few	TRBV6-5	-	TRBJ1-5	TGTGCCAGCAGTCCACTCAATCAGCCCCAGCATTTT	CASSPLNQPQHF
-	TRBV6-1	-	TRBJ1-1	TGTGCCAGCAGGGGAACGGTATTCGAAGCTTTCTTT	CASRGTVFEAFF
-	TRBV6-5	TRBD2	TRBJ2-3	TGTGCCAGCAGTTACGACCCGGGACTAGGCACAGATACGCAGTATTTT	CASSYDPGLGTDTQYF
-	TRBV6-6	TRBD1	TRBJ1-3	TGTGCCAGCAGCCTAGACAGGGGGCTTGGAAACACCATATATTTT	CASSLDRGLGNTIYF
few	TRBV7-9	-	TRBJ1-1	TGTGCCAGCAGCCCCGTCCCTGAAGCTTTCTTT	CASSPVPEAFF
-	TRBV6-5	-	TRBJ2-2	TGTGCCAGCAGTTACTCTTCTCTACCCGGGGAGCTGTTTTTT	CASSYSSLPGELFF